This TCR beta chain appears in the sequencing data of a study of T cell clones after liver transplantation. Study-wide context: Pre-transplant mixed lymphocyte reactions yielded third-party-reactive TCRbeta sequences as comparators for graft-donor-reactive sequences. Apart from three HCV-positive recipients, transplants were for non-autoimmune, non-viral reasons. At least one year of complete immunosuppression withdrawal without enzymes over twice normal defined tolerance.

Concerning this clone itself: The sample carries other DNA sequences with the same CDR3.

CDR1 is MGHRA, CDR2 YSYEKL, per germline. This CDR3 region has 17 residues. The junction had 9 bases not matched to a gene; V was cut back by 1 base and J by 3 bases. Sequencing was performed with immunoSEQ multiplex PCR; in TCRdb, only in-frame clones are kept and a portion is missing. This table holds about 20,000 clones, 78% found once. This sequence was found in a human patient who received a liver transplant. Some T cells here may be from the graft donor. This chain connects TRBV4-1 to TRBJ2-7; 10 bases align to TRBD1. This specimen consisted of CD8+ T cells from blood, obtained around 4.5 years after liver transplant. The DNA for the CDR3 is TGCGCCAGCAGCCAAGGAGCTCCGGGACAGGGGTACTACGAGCAGTACTTC. The encoded protein is CASSQGAPGQGYYEQYF.